This T cell receptor beta chain was identified in a study of T cell changes during pregnancy in multiple sclerosis. In this sample, this clone turned up once. Data came from immunoSEQ multiplex PCR; TCRdb stores just in-frame clones and leaves some out. The table has some 52,000 clones, around 94% seen once. Source: CD4+ T cells from peripheral blood mononuclear cells, taken in the third trimester of pregnancy. The sequence was collected from a female donor with multiple sclerosis, enrolled in a pregnancy study.

DNA for the CDR3: TGTGCCACCTCCGGGGGGGGTCTCCGGGAGACCCAGTACTTC. Its translation is CATSGGGLRETQYF. The chain carries TRBV15 and TRBJ2-5; 8 bases line up with TRBD2. In germline, CDR1 is LNHNV, CDR2 YYDKDF (reference sequence). The length of the CDR3 is 14 residues. The V and J ends lost 8 bases and 5 bases, in that order; junction bases with no gene match: 10.